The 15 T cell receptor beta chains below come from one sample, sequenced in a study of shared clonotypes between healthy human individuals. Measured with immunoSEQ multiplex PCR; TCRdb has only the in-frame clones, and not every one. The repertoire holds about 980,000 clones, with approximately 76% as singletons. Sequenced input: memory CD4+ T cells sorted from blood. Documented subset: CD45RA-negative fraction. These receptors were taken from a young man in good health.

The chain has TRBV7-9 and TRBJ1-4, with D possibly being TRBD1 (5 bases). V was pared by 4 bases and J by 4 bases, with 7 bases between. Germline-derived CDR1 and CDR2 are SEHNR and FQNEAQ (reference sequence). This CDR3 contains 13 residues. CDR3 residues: CASSYDSNEKLFF. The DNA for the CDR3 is TGTGCCAGCAGCTATGACAGTAATGAAAAACTGTTTTTT.

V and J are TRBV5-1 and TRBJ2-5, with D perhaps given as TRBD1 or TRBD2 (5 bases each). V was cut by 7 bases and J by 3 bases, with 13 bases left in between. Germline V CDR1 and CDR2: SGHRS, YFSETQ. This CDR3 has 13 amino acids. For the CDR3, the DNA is TGCGCCAGCGGAAGGGACCATAAAGAGACCCAGTACTTC. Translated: CASGRDHKETQYF.

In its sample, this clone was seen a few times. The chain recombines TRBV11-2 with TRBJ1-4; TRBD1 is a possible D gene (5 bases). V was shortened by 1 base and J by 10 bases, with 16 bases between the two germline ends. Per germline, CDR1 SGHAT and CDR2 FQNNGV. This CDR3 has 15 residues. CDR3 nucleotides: TGTGCCAGCAGCTTAGTTGATGAGAGGGGTCGAAAACTGTTTTTT. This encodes CASSLVDERGRKLFF.

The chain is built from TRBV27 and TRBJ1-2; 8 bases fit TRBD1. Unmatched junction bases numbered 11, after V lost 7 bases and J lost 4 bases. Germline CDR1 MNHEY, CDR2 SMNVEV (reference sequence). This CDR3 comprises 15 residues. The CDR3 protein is CASKTGTGASYGYTF. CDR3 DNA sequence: TGTGCCAGCAAGACCGGGACAGGAGCTTCCTATGGCTACACCTTC.

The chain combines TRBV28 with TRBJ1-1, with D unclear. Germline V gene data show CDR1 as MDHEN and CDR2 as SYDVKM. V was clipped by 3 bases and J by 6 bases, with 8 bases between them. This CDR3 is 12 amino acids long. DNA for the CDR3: TGTGCCAGCAGTTTGCAGGTTTCTGAAGCTTTCTTT. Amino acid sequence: CASSLQVSEAFF.

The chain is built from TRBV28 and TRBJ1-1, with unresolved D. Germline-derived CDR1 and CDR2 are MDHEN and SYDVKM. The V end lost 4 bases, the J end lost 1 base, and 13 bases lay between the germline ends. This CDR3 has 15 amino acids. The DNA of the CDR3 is TGTGCCAGCAGTTATTATGGTGCCCAGAACACTGAAGCTTTCTTT. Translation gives CASSYYGAQNTEAFF. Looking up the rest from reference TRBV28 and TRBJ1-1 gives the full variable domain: DVKVTQSSRYLVKRTGEKVFLECVQDMDHENMFWYRQDPGLGLRLIYFSYDVKMKEKGDIPEGYSVSREKKERFSLILESASTNQTSMYLCASSYYGAQNTEAFFGQGTRLTVV.

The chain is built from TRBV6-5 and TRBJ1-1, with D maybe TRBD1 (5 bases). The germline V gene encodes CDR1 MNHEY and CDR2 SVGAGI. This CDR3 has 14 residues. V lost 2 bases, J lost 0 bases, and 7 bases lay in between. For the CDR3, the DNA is TGTGCCAGCAGTTACGACAGCATGAACACTGAAGCTTTCTTT. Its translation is CASSYDSMNTEAFF.

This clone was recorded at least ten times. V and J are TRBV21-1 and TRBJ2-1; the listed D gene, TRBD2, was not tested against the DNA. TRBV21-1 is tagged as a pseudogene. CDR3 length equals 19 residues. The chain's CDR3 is CASSKEGLAGGMPYNEQFF. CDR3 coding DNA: TGTGCCAGCAGCAAAGAGGGACTAGCGGGAGGGATGCCCTACAATGAGCAGTTCTTC.

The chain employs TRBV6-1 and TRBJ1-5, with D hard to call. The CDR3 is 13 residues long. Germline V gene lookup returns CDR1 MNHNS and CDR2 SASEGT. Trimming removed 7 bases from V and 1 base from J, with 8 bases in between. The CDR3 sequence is CASISSSNQPQHF. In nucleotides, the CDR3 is TGTGCCAGCATAAGTTCCAGCAATCAGCCCCAGCATTTT.

CDR3 coding DNA: TGTGCCATCAAAGGACTAGCGGGGGGGACCTACAATGAGCAGTTCTTC. Its translation is CAIKGLAGGTYNEQFF. This chain links TRBV10-3 with TRBJ2-1; 15 bases line up with TRBD2. CDR1 and CDR2 from the germline V gene are ENHRY and SYGVKD. The CDR3 is made up of 16 amino acids. The V and J ends lost 7 bases and 2 bases, in that order; junction bases with no gene match: 3.

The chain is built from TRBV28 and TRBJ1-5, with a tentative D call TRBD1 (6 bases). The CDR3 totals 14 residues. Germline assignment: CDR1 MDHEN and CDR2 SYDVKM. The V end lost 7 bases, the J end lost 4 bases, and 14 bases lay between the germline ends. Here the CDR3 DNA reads TGTGCCAGCAACGGCAGGGGCATTAATCAGCCCCAGCATTTT. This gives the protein CASNGRGINQPQHF.

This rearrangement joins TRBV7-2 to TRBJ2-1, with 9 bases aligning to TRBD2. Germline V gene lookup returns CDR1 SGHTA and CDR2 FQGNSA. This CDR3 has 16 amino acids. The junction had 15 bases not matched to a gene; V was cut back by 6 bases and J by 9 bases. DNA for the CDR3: TGTGCCAGCAGTTCCGGACGAGGGCTAGCGGGAACTGAGCAGTTCTTC. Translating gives CASSSGRGLAGTEQFF.

CDR3 loop: CASSPNRDRPIYGYTF. DNA for the CDR3: TGCGCCAGCAGCCCGAACCGGGACCGCCCCATCTATGGCTACACCTTC. This chain joins TRBV4-3 and TRBJ1-2, with D possibly TRBD1 on 5 matching bases. The CDR3 is 16 residues long. The V end lost 4 bases, the J end lost 4 bases, and 19 bases lay between the germline ends. Looked up from germline, CDR1 is LGHNA and CDR2 is YSLEER.

Here the CDR3 DNA reads TGTGCCAGCAGAAGGAGGGGGACACAAGAGACCCAGTACTTC. Protein product: CASRRRGTQETQYF. The V and J genes are TRBV2 and TRBJ2-5; D tentatively fits TRBD1 or TRBD2 (6 bases each). This CDR3 is built from 14 residues. The germline CDR1 and CDR2 sequences are SNHLY and FYNNEI. The V end was cut by 6 bases, the J end by 2 bases, with 13 bases between.

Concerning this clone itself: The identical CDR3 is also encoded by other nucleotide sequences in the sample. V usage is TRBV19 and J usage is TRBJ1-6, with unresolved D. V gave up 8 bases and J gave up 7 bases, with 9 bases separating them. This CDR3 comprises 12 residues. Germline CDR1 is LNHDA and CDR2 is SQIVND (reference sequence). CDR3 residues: CASRNGNSPLHF. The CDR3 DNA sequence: TGTGCCAGTCGGAACGGGAATTCACCCCTCCACTTT.